This T cell receptor beta chain was observed in a study of identical twins. Broader study findings: Beta clonotypes that were abundant in cord blood contained fewer insertions, a pattern absent from memory repertoires.

Via MiXCR, TCRdb re-called the 5' RACE reads, giving one row per CDR3 protein. The table includes under 350,000 distinct CDR3 sequences, roughly 10% detected once. With respect to this clonotype: Its specificity is unknown.

Germline V gives CDR1 SGHRS, CDR2 YFSETQ. The V and J ends lost 2 bases and 3 bases respectively, with 15 bases between them. The CDR3 length is 15 residues. The sample also formed part of further work on yellow fever vaccine responses in identical twins.

Sequenced: CD8+ T cells sorted from blood. This clonotype originated in a woman between 18 and 29 years old in good health. The chain combines TRBV5-1 with TRBJ2-7; possible D gene TRBD2, 5 bases. In DNA form, the CDR3 reads TGCGCCAGCAGCTTATTCGGCGGGCAGTACTACGAGCAGTACTTC. Its translation: CASSLFGGQYYEQYF.